The 30 T cell receptor beta chains below all came from one sample that was sequenced in a study of vaccination effects on CD4 cells after COVID-19. No antigens are known for them. Viral peptide pool expansion of antigen-specific CD4+ T cells preceded sequencing in the ViraFEST assay. With approximately 9 days of culture completed, CD4+ T cells were isolated. Participants got two doses of BNT162b2 or mRNA-1273 vaccine. Only in-frame clones appear in the TCRdb table, and some are missing; sequencing was by immunoSEQ multiplex PCR. The table includes 30,000 to 40,000 clones, about 66% detected once. The sequencing used CD4+ T cells from PBMCs cultured with SARS-CoV-2 spike peptides, collected after COVID-19 vaccination. The receptors stem from a human donor who received a COVID-19 vaccine.

A few counts support this clone. The chain couples TRBV5-1 to TRBJ1-1; 8 nucleotides match TRBD1. Germline loops: CDR1 SGHRS, CDR2 YFSETQ. Trimming removed 4 bases from V and 1 base from J; junction bases left unmatched: 6. The CDR3 length is 15 residues. CDR3 coding DNA: TGCGCCAGCAGCAGTACAGGACAGGGGAACACTGAAGCTTTCTTT. This gives the protein CASSSTGQGNTEAFF. The full variable domain, completed using reference TRBV5-1 and TRBJ1-1, is KAGVTQTPRYLIKTRGQQVTLSCSPISGHRSVSWYQQTPGQGLQFLFEYFSETQRNKGNFPGRFSGRQFSNSRSEMNVSTLELGDSALYLCASSSTGQGNTEAFFGQGTRLTVV.

V is TRBV5-8 and J is TRBJ1-6; 8 positions agree with TRBD1. The ends lost 4 bases at V and 8 bases at J; junction bases unmatched: 5. In germline, CDR1 is SGHTS, CDR2 YDEGEE. This CDR3 comprises 14 residues. The CDR3 DNA follows: TGTGCCAGCAGCAGGGGACAGGCGGATTCACCCCTCCACTTT. Its translation: CASSRGQADSPLHF. The full variable domain, rest sourced from reference TRBV5-8 and TRBJ1-6, is EAGVTQSPTHLIKTRGQQATLRCSPISGHTSVYWYQQALGLGLQFLLWYDEGEERNRGNFPPRFSGRQFPNYSSELNVNALELEDSALYLCASSRGQADSPLHFGNGTRLTVT.

CDR3 DNA sequence: TGTGCCAGCAGTGAGACTAGCGGGACAAGAGGTGGCAATGAGCAGTTCTTC. Amino acid sequence: CASSETSGTRGGNEQFF. V and J are TRBV6-1 and TRBJ2-1; 11 nucleotides align to TRBD2. CDR3 length: 17 amino acids. Germline assignment: CDR1 MNHNS and CDR2 SASEGT. J gave up 6 bases and V 3 bases, and 10 bases lay outside the gene matches.

Only a few counts were recorded for this clone. The genes are TRBV5-4 and TRBJ2-3; 11 positions match TRBD2. V gave up 2 bases and J gave up 1 base; unmatched junction bases: 9. CDR1 is SGHNT and CDR2 is YYREEE in the germline V gene (reference sequence). This CDR3 is built from 18 residues. This CDR3 reads CASSFRMTSGARTDTQYF. The CDR3 bases are TGTGCCAGCAGCTTTAGGATGACTAGCGGGGCACGCACAGATACGCAGTATTTT.

The chain couples TRBV19 to TRBJ2-1, with 10 bases aligning to TRBD1. The CDR3 totals 15 residues. V lost 6 bases to trimming and J lost 6 bases; unmatched junction nucleotides: 8. Looked up from germline, CDR1 is LNHDA and CDR2 is SQIVND (reference sequence). Here the CDR3 reads CASRATGGAGNEQFF. The CDR3 DNA is TGTGCCAGTAGGGCGACAGGGGGCGCGGGCAATGAGCAGTTCTTC. Drawing the rest from reference TRBV19 and TRBJ2-1, the complete variable domain is DGGITQSPKYLFRKEGQNVTLSCEQNLNHDAMYWYRQDPGQGLRLIYYSQIVNDFQKGDIAEGYSVSREKKESFPLTVTSAQKNPTAFYLCASRATGGAGNEQFFGPGTRLTVL.

The rearrangement joins TRBV5-5 to TRBJ1-2; D possibly corresponds to TRBD1 (6 bases). Trimming shortened V by 4 bases and J by 7 bases, and 17 bases separated the two germline ends. The CDR3 runs to 14 residues. The V gene's germline CDR1 is SGHKS and CDR2 YYEKEE (reference sequence). CDR3 DNA sequence: TGTGCCAGCAGCCAAGTCGGGGGCTCGGGTGGCTACACCTTC. Amino acid sequence: CASSQVGGSGGYTF.

The rearrangement links TRBV29-1 to TRBJ2-7; D is tentatively TRBD1 or TRBD2 (7 bases each). V gave up 6 bases and J gave up 3 bases, with 15 bases separating them. The germline CDR1 and CDR2 sequences are SQVTM and ANQGSEA. This CDR3 contains 13 residues. The DNA for the CDR3 is TGCAGCGTGGGGGGGACAGAGCGCTACGAGCAGTACTTC. Translated: CSVGGTERYEQYF.

This clone was counted a single time. The rearrangement links TRBV18 to TRBJ2-7; D assignment may be TRBD1 or TRBD2 (6 bases each). The CDR3 extends over 18 amino acids. The germline V and J ends were trimmed by 2 bases and 3 bases, with 23 bases remaining between them. Germline-derived CDR1 and CDR2 are KGHSH and LQKENI. The CDR3 loop is CASSPVSGASVSFYEQYF. The CDR3 nucleotides are TGTGCCAGCTCACCAGTTTCGGGGGCGAGTGTTTCCTTCTACGAGCAGTACTTC.

The CDR3 spells CASSWSRDRGGTGTEAFF. CDR3 DNA sequence: TGCGCCAGCAGCTGGAGCCGGGACAGGGGCGGAACGGGGACTGAAGCTTTCTTT. This rearrangement joins TRBV5-1 to TRBJ1-1; 10 bases align to TRBD1. The CDR3 has 18 residues. Germline lookup yields CDR1 SGHRS and CDR2 YFSETQ. The V segment lost 3 bases and the J segment 5 bases; nucleotides outside the gene matches: 16.

Points on this clone: This likely comes from a read error, as the CDR3 has no conserved phenylalanine or tryptophan at its end. No DNA is shown, since the ends of the CDR3 on it are uncertain; the CDR3 is the one TCRdb lists. This sequence joins TRBV2 and TRBJ1-1; the table assigns TRBD1, which was not confirmed against the DNA. CDR1 is SNHLY and CDR2 is FYNNEI in the germline V gene. The CDR3 comprises 10 residues, both ends counted. The CDR3 here is CASRRDSFWY.

This clone has a handful of counts. The chain links TRBV20-1 to TRBJ2-1; no definite D call. The CDR3 sequence is 11 residues long. From germline, CDR1 is DFQATT and CDR2 SNEGSKA (reference sequence). V lost 3 bases, J lost 3 bases, and 3 bases lay in between. CDR3 DNA: TGCAGTGCTAGGGACTACAATGAGCAGTTCTTC. It specifies CSARDYNEQFF.

This sequence joins TRBV18 and TRBJ2-5, with a tentative D call TRBD1 (6 bases). In germline, CDR1 is KGHSH, CDR2 LQKENI. This CDR3 contains 17 residues. V lost 5 bases and J 4 bases, leaving 23 bases between the germline ends. CDR3 DNA sequence: TGTGCCAGCTCATTACCGCACGGACAGCCGGACGCAGAGACCCAGTACTTC. Amino acids: CASSLPHGQPDAETQYF. Full variable domain (rest looked up from reference TRBV18 and TRBJ2-5): NAGVMQNPRHLVRRRGQEARLRCSPMKGHSHVYWYRQLPEEGLKFMVYLQKENIIDESGMPKERFSAEFPKEGPSILRIQQVVRGDSAAYFCASSLPHGQPDAETQYFGPGTRLLVL.

This sequence joins TRBV10-3 and TRBJ2-2; D uncertain. Trimming removed 0 bases at V and 4 bases at J, with 9 bases between. The length of the CDR3 is 15 residues. Looked up from germline, CDR1 is ENHRY and CDR2 is SYGVKD. The CDR3 here is CAISESTDPTGELFF. Written as DNA, the CDR3 is TGTGCCATCAGTGAGTCTACGGATCCCACCGGGGAGCTGTTTTTT.

The chain employs TRBV30 and TRBJ1-2; D remains ambiguous. Germline V gene sequence: CDR1 GTSNPN, CDR2 SVGIG (reference sequence). V was pared by 4 bases and J by 8 bases, with 11 bases between. The CDR3 sequence is 11 residues long. DNA for the CDR3: TGTGCCTGGACCAGCGCCTTCGGCTACACCTTC. This translates into CAWTSAFGYTF.

CDR3 sequence: CSARVNNEQFF. The DNA of the CDR3 is TGCAGTGCTAGAGTTAACAATGAGCAGTTCTTC. The V call is TRBV20-1, the J call TRBJ2-1, with D hard to call. Germline V CDR1 and CDR2: DFQATT, SNEGSKA (reference sequence). Trimming took off 1 base at V and 5 bases at J, with 3 bases between the two ends. There are 11 residues in the CDR3.

The chain employs TRBV5-4 and TRBJ2-2; D assignment may be TRBD1 or TRBD2 (5 bases each). V was pared by 4 bases and J by 6 bases, with 10 bases between. This CDR3 has 13 amino acids. The germline V gene encodes CDR1 SGHNT and CDR2 YYREEE (reference sequence). The CDR3 is CASSPGTPGELFF. CDR3 nucleotides: TGTGCCAGCAGCCCTGGGACGCCCGGGGAGCTGTTTTTT.

In its sample, this clone was seen a few times. The chain carries TRBV6-5 and TRBJ1-1; 7 bases fit TRBD1. From germline, CDR1 is MNHEY and CDR2 SVGAGI. The ends lost 5 bases at V and 3 bases at J; junction bases unmatched: 3. The CDR3 sequence is 13 residues long. CDR3 in DNA: TGTGCCAGCAGTCAACAGGGGTACACTGAAGCTTTCTTT. As protein: CASSQQGYTEAFF.

The chain joins TRBV3-1 (or the pseudogene TRBV3-2) to TRBJ2-5, with D unclear. The germline CDR1 and CDR2 sequences are LGHDT and YNNKEL (reference sequence). Trimming cost V 0 bases and J 1 base, with 15 bases left between them. CDR3 length: 17 amino acids. DNA for the CDR3: TGTGCCAGCAGCCAAGAGCGAGGACGGTTCTCCCAAGAGACCCAGTACTTC. Translated, it gives CASSQERGRFSQETQYF.

The gene calls are TRBV27 and TRBJ2-2; D perhaps matches TRBD1 (6 bases). V was trimmed by 5 bases and J by 5 bases, leaving 15 bases between them. The CDR3 spans 15 residues. Looked up from germline, CDR1 is MNHEY and CDR2 is SMNVEV (reference sequence). The CDR3 coding sequence is TGTGCCAGCAGTCGTCCTGGACAGACAACCGGGGAGCTGTTTTTT. Encoded protein: CASSRPGQTTGELFF.

V and J are TRBV19 and TRBJ2-2; 9 bases are a match to TRBD1. CDR3 length: 17 amino acids. V dropped 7 bases and J dropped 3; count of bases not matched to a gene: 12. Germline CDR1 and CDR2: LNHDA and SQIVND (reference sequence). CDR3 sequence reads: CASNRGTGGAYTGELFF. As DNA, the CDR3 is TGTGCCAGTAACAGAGGAACAGGGGGCGCGTACACCGGGGAGCTGTTTTTT.

This clone has just a few counts. The V gene is TRBV18, the J gene TRBJ1-1; D is unresolved. CDR1 and CDR2 (germline): KGHSH, LQKENI. The CDR3 has 12 amino acids. V was trimmed by 1 base and J by 2 bases, leaving 2 bases between them. CDR3 bases: TGTGCCAGCTCACCACAAAACACTGAAGCTTTCTTT. Its translation is CASSPQNTEAFF.

V usage is TRBV29-1 and J usage is TRBJ1-1, with 7 bases aligning to TRBD1. After removal of 6 bases from V and 4 bases from J, the junction contained 11 bases not matched to a gene. The germline V gene encodes CDR1 SQVTM and CDR2 ANQGSEA. The CDR3 is 14 amino acids. The CDR3 nucleotides read TGCAGCGTCGCGGGACAGACGACTGTCACTGAAGCTTTCTTT. This encodes CSVAGQTTVTEAFF. Filled out from reference TRBV29-1 and TRBJ1-1, the complete variable domain reads SAVISQKPSRDICQRGTSLTIQCQVDSQVTMMFWYRQQPGQSLTLIATANQGSEATYESGFVIDKFPISRPNLTFSTLTVSNMSPEDSSIYLCSVAGQTTVTEAFFGQGTRLTVV.

The chain is built from TRBV19 and TRBJ2-6, with D unclear. Germline V gene sequence: CDR1 LNHDA, CDR2 SQIVND (reference sequence). Between the trimmed V and J ends, which lost 10 bases and 0 bases, there was a span of 13 bases. The CDR3 is made up of 15 amino acids. CDR3 in amino acids: CATGPGNSGANVLTF. CDR3 coding DNA: TGTGCCACCGGACCGGGTAACTCTGGGGCCAACGTCCTGACTTTC.

This rearrangement joins TRBV11-2 to TRBJ1-1, with D hard to call. Germline V gives CDR1 SGHAT, CDR2 FQNNGV. Deletions cut 3 bases from V and 8 bases from J, with 7 bases between. The CDR3 contains 11 residues. The CDR3 here is CASSFGFEAFF. The CDR3 region has the DNA TGTGCCAGCAGCTTTGGGTTCGAAGCTTTCTTT.

The chain uses TRBV5-6 and TRBJ2-7; D possibly matches TRBD1 or TRBD2 (6 bases each). This CDR3 contains 15 residues. The V end lost 1 base, the J end lost 3 bases, and 14 bases lay between the germline ends. Germline V gene data show CDR1 as SGHDT and CDR2 as YYEEEE. The CDR3 loop reads CASSLIVGGGYEQYF. The CDR3 DNA reads as TGTGCCAGCAGCTTGATCGTGGGGGGCGGCTACGAGCAGTACTTC. The full variable domain, completed using reference TRBV5-6 and TRBJ2-7, is DAGVTQSPTHLIKTRGQQVTLRCSPKSGHDTVSWYQQALGQGPQFIFQYYEEEERQRGNFPDRFSGHQFPNYSSELNVNALLLGDSALYLCASSLIVGGGYEQYFGPGTRLTVT.

The gene calls are TRBV15 and TRBJ2-7; 7 bases are a match to TRBD1. The germline CDR1 and CDR2 sequences are LNHNV and YYDKDF (reference sequence). The trim removed 4 bases at V and 2 bases at J, leaving 11 bases unmatched. The CDR3 is 16 residues long. CDR3: CATSTGQTDSPYEQYF. CDR3 nucleotides: TGTGCCACCAGCACGGGACAGACTGATTCACCCTACGAGCAGTACTTC.

CDR3 sequence (DNA): TGCGCCAGCAGCTTAGGACAGGATCTGAGCGGCTACACCTTC. Protein sequence: CASSLGQDLSGYTF. The V call is TRBV5-1, the J call TRBJ1-2; 7 positions match TRBD1. V shed 2 bases and J 8 bases; nucleotides not matched to a gene: 9. Germline V gene sequence: CDR1 SGHRS, CDR2 YFSETQ. The length of the CDR3 is 14 residues.

This clone is classed as large (0.1 to 1%). The gene calls are TRBV4-1 and TRBJ1-3; 7 bases map to TRBD1. The germline CDR1 and CDR2 sequences are MGHRA and YSYEKL. Unmatched junction bases numbered 10, after V lost 6 bases and J lost 5 bases. The CDR3 is 15 amino acids. CDR3 nucleotides: TGCGCCAGCAGACCCGACAGGGACCCACGAAACACCATATATTTT. It specifies CASRPDRDPRNTIYF.

This clone has only a few counts. The chain uses TRBV2 and TRBJ2-3; 8 nucleotides align to TRBD2. There are 16 residues in the CDR3. The junction had 10 bases not matched to a gene; V was cut back by 7 bases and J by 1 base. Per germline, CDR1 SNHLY and CDR2 FYNNEI. The CDR3 loop reads CASTLRAGGRTDTQYF. The DNA for the CDR3 is TGTGCCAGCACCCTGAGGGCGGGGGGACGCACAGATACGCAGTATTTT.

This rearrangement joins TRBV5-4 to TRBJ1-2; D might be TRBD1 (6 bases). CDR1 and CDR2 from the germline V gene are SGHNT and YYREEE (reference sequence). V lost 3 bases and J lost 6, with 9 bases in between. This CDR3 comprises 12 residues. The CDR3 reads CASSWGQDGYTF. The CDR3 DNA sequence: TGTGCCAGCAGCTGGGGGCAGGATGGCTACACCTTC.